This record concerns one T cell receptor beta chain sequence. This same CDR3 is encoded by further DNA sequences in the sample. This specimen comes from a study of cytomegalovirus exposure and HLA in healthy donors. PCR employed 60 Vbeta and 13 Jbeta primers. The repertoire was sequenced with immunoSEQ multiplex PCR; TCRdb's copy has only in-frame clones and lacks some. The data show fewer than 200,000 clones, roughly 9.4% seen once. Per the germline V gene, CDR1 is SGHRS and CDR2 is YFSETQ. CDR3 length: 11 residues. Trimming shortened V by 8 bases and J by 0 bases, and 5 bases separated the two germline ends.

The source of this sequence is a woman in her twenties or thirties in good health and CMV-seropositive. The sequencing input was PBMCs. This chain joins TRBV5-1 and TRBJ1-1, with unresolved D. CDR3 loop: CASSMNTEAFF. The CDR3 DNA reads TGCGCCAGTTCCATGAACACTGAAGCTTTCTTT. Supplemented by reference TRBV5-1 and TRBJ1-1, the full variable domain reads KAGVTQTPRYLIKTRGQQVTLSCSPISGHRSVSWYQQTPGQGLQFLFEYFSETQRNKGNFPGRFSGRQFSNSRSEMNVSTLELGDSALYLCASSMNTEAFFGQGTRLTVV.